The source of this T cell receptor beta chain is a study of blood T cell repertoires in COVID-19. Produced via immunoSEQ multiplex PCR; TCRdb's table is partial and in-frame only. This sample carries approximately 65,000 clones, approximately 80% of them seen once, and the ten largest clones take 18%. Germline assignment: CDR1 SEHNR and CDR2 FQNEAQ (reference sequence). The CDR3 sequence is 12 residues long. Deletions cut 3 bases from V and 11 bases from J, with 10 bases between. The chain carries TRBV7-9 and TRBJ1-4; no definite D call. This receptor was obtained from a man aged 55 to 70 with acute or convalescent COVID-19. Material: peripheral blood. CDR3 coding DNA: TGTGCCAGCAGCTTGTCCACTTTGAAACTGTTTTTT. It yields the protein CASSLSTLKLFF.